The entry that follows covers one T cell receptor beta chain sequence. Antigen specificity is unknown. The V gene's germline CDR1 is ENHRY and CDR2 SYGVKD. With V trimmed by 10 bases and J by 5 bases, 7 bases remained unmatched. This CDR3 has 14 residues. This sample is part of a study of T cells after yellow fever vaccination. Study-level background: Preparation used SMART-Seq v4 Ultra Low Input for the low-cell-number fractions.

Findings of the study overall: The study found a weaker secondary response that peaked faster, day 5 versus 15.

Via MiXCR, TCRdb re-called the 5' RACE reads, giving one row per CDR3 protein. The table records about 300,000 distinct CDR3 sequences, 7.5% to 9.5% of them present only once. The chain carries TRBV10-3 and TRBJ1-6; 8 bases fit TRBD1. This specimen consisted of CD4+ T cells sorted from PBMCs, obtained 5 days after the yellow fever booster vaccination. This TCR was recovered from a man between 18 and 35 years old who received the YFV17D yellow fever vaccine. The CDR3, as DNA: TGTGCCACTTTAGGACAGGGACATAATTCACCCCTCCACTTT. Translation gives CATLGQGHNSPLHF.